The next 5 T cell receptor beta chains were all read from a single sample in a study of blood T cell repertoires in COVID-19. Profiled with immunoSEQ multiplex PCR; TCRdb holds only in-frame clones, not every one. The sample lists about 58,000 clones, 88% occurring once. The source material was peripheral blood. Source of these receptors: a woman aged 45-65 years with active or convalescent COVID-19.

This sequence joins TRBV24-1 and TRBJ2-2, with D possibly being TRBD1 (6 bases). This CDR3 comprises 13 residues. V lost 6 bases to trimming and J lost 5 bases, with 9 bases between them. Germline CDR1 reads KGHDR; CDR2 reads SFDVKD. CDR3 DNA sequence: TGTGCCACCAGTCCACAGGGTACCGGGGAGCTGTTTTTT. This encodes CATSPQGTGELFF.

The chain couples TRBV27 to TRBJ1-2; D is undetermined. Looked up from germline, CDR1 is MNHEY and CDR2 is SMNVEV (reference sequence). The CDR3 extends over 13 amino acids. V lost 3 bases to trimming and J lost 2 bases, with 7 bases between them. The CDR3 DNA reads TGTGCCAGCAGTTTGAGGGAGAACTATGGCTACACCTTC. Its translation is CASSLRENYGYTF.

V usage is TRBV7-2 and J usage is TRBJ1-5, with D possibly being TRBD1 (5 bases). V lost 3 bases to trimming and J lost 5 bases, with 8 bases between them. Germline CDR1 reads SGHTA; CDR2 reads FQGNSA. The CDR3 runs 13 residues. As DNA, the CDR3 is TGTGCCAGCAGCTTTCAGGGCGATCAGCCCCAGCATTTT. This sequence encodes CASSFQGDQPQHF.

The rearrangement links TRBV27 to TRBJ2-3; TRBD2 agrees at 10 bases. CDR3 length: 15 amino acids. Trimming took 4 bases from V and 3 from J; bases not matched to a gene: 4. Germline V gene lookup returns CDR1 MNHEY and CDR2 SMNVEV (reference sequence). The CDR3, as DNA: TGTGCCAGCAGTTATTCGGGACTAGCGACAGATACGCAGTATTTT. Protein product: CASSYSGLATDTQYF.

The rearrangement links TRBV7-3 to TRBJ2-2; 8 bases map to TRBD1. This CDR3 spans 14 amino acids. The germline gives CDR1 SGHTA, CDR2 FQGTGA. J lost 4 bases, V lost 5 bases, and 3 bases had no gene match. The CDR3 region is CASSITGGTGELFF. The DNA of the CDR3 is TGTGCCAGCAGCATCACAGGGGGCACCGGGGAGCTGTTTTTT.